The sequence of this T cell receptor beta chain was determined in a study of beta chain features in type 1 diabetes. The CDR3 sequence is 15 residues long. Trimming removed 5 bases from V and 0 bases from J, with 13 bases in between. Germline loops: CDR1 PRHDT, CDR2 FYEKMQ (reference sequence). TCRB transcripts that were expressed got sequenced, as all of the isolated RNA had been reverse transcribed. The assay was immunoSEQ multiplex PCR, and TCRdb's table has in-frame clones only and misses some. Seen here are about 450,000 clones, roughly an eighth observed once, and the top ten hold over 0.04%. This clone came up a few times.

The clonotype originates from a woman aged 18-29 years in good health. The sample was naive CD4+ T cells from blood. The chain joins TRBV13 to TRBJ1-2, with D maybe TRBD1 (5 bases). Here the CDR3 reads CASSTIRGANYGYTF. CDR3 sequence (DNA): TGTGCCAGCAGCACAATAAGGGGAGCTAACTATGGCTACACCTTC.